The T cell receptor beta chain under discussion was sequenced for a study of T cell responses to AZD1222 COVID-19 vaccine. Comment on this clone: Its specificity is not known. An end of the junction does not agree with germline; a read error may underlie this.

Findings of the study overall: It was only 6 or 7 AZD1222 recipients who were seropositive at baseline. Donors in the cohort were predominantly white British and more often female, and clonal diversity was possibly underestimated.

The CDR3 is made up of 14 amino acids. Germline CDR1 LNHDA, CDR2 SQIVND (reference sequence). The method was immunoSEQ multiplex PCR; TCRdb's version includes in-frame clones alone and lacks a portion of them. The table includes 120,000 or so clones, 85% to 90% detected once. The gene calls are TRBV19 and TRBJ1-4; tentatively, D is TRBD1 (5 bases). Source: peripheral blood, taken on day 0 of AZD1222 vaccination. This clonotype was obtained from an adult in good health. The CDR3 spells CASTRGAGIEELFF. CDR3 sequence (DNA): TGTGCCAGTACCCGAGGGGCAGGCATTGAAGAACTGTTTTTT. Using reference TRBV19 and TRBJ1-4 for the parts outside the CDR3, the full variable domain is DGGITQSPKYLFRKEGQNVTLSCEQNLNHDAMYWYRQDPGQGLRLIYYSQIVNDFQKGDIAEGYSVSREKKESFPLTVTSAQKNPTAFYLCASTRGAGIEELFFGSGTQLSVL.